Only a few counts were recorded for the clone carrying this T cell receptor (beta chain). The antigen remains unidentified. With the read ending 3 residues before the CDR3 end, the germline J gene is used to fill in that end. The data derive from a study of T cell clonality in common variable immunodeficiency. Study-level findings and limits: CVID subjects had higher TCRbeta clonality than healthy controls, most marked in about a third. Fewer TCRbeta clones were shared among CVID subjects than controls. Links between repertoire features and CVID complications were heterogeneity-limited.

The length of the CDR3 is 12 residues. Germline CDR1 SGHNT, CDR2 YENEEA. V lost 5 bases and J lost 6; bases outside the gene matches: 4. TCRdb's copy holds only in-frame clones and misses some; the assay was immunoSEQ multiplex PCR. The sample gives 39,000 or so clones, none seen only once, and the top ten clones hold around 2.6%. The chain joins TRBV11-3 to TRBJ2-7, with TRBD1 identical over 7 bases. Material for sequencing was peripheral blood mononuclear cells. This TCR was recovered from a person aged 18 to 75 in good health. The covered CDR3 bases are TGTGCCAGCAGCGCCCCAGGGGGCGAG. Encoded protein: CASSAPGGE. The complete CDR3 reads CASSAPGGEQYF.